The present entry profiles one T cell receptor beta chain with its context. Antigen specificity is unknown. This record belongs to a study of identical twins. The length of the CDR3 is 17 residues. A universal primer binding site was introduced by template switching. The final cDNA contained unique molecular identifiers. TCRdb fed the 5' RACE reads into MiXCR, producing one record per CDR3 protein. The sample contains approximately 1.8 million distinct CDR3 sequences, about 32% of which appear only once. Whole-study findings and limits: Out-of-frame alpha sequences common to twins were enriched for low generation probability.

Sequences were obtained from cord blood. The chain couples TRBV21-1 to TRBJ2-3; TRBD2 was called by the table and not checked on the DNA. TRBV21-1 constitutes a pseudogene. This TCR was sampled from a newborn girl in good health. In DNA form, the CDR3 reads TGTGCCAGCAGCACAGAACTAGCGGGGCGACTCACAGATACGCAGTATTTT. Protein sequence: CASSTELAGRLTDTQYF.